Detailed here is one T cell receptor (beta chain). Sequencing used immunoSEQ multiplex PCR; TCRdb keeps in-frame clones, though not all of them. Counted here are a few hundred thousand clones, about 85% occurring once; the ten biggest clones make up 15% to 20%. This specimen comes from a study of blood T cell repertoires in COVID-19. About the research overall: In each case, the material was cDNA or gDNA derived from T cells, B-cell-depleted T cells, or PBMCs.

This CDR3 is 13 amino acids long. The germline V gene encodes CDR1 LGHDT and CDR2 YNNKEL (reference sequence). With 6 bases clipped from V and 3 bases from J, the junction kept 5 bases outside the gene matches. Source material: peripheral blood. The chain couples TRBV3-1 (or the pseudogene TRBV3-2) to TRBJ2-7; 7 bases align to TRBD1. The clonotype comes from a man in his thirties or forties with active or convalescent COVID-19. The CDR3 region is CASRPRTGYEQYF. The CDR3 nucleotides are TGTGCCAGCAGACCTCGGACAGGCTACGAGCAGTACTTC.